This T cell receptor beta chain comes out of a study of OX40 agonist ivuxolimab in advanced cancers. Any history of autoimmune disease or systemic immunosuppression disqualified patients. Some clones are missing from TCRdb's copy, which holds only in-frame ones; the method was immunoSEQ multiplex PCR. The sample contains approximately 64,000 clones, about 82% of which appear only once. On this clone: The antigen is undetermined.

Trimming cost V 4 bases and J 5 bases, with 9 bases left between them. The CDR3 totals 12 residues. Germline CDR1 reads ENHRY; CDR2 reads SYGVKD. General study points: Expanded peripheral T cells had an undetermined antigen specificity. Doses of 0.1 to 3.0 mg/kg were accompanied by clonal expansion of CD4+ and CD8+ blood T cells by week 6. Expanded clones were, on average, more numerous among CD8+ T cells than CD4+.

This TCR was recovered from an adult with an advanced solid tumor such as melanoma, head and neck, liver or kidney cancer. This chain uses TRBV10-3 with TRBJ2-7; a weak D match, TRBD1 (6 bases). The sample in question was CD4+ or CD8+ T cells sorted from blood, obtained in a trial of the OX40 agonist ivuxolimab. The CDR3 nucleotides read TGTGCCATCAGTGCAGGGGTCGACGAGCAGTACTTC. Its translation is CAISAGVDEQYF.